These 24 T cell receptor beta chains originate from one sample sequenced in a study of prognosis after radiotherapy for stage I lung cancer. Amplification of TCR beta CDR3 from genomic DNA used two-round multiplex PCR. Gene-specific primers for each TRBV and TRBJ gene drove first-round PCR. Each CDR3 protein gets one entry after TCRdb re-called the multiplex PCR reads with MiXCR. The sample holds some 15,000 distinct CDR3 sequences, over 15% seen once. Material: PBMCs, obtained before or after stereotactic body radiation therapy (not recorded which). These TCRs come from a donor over 45 with non-small cell lung cancer.

This clonotype was counted at least ten times. The chain couples TRBV19 to TRBJ2-5; TRBD2 matches 10 bases. Trimming cost V 3 bases and J 9 bases; bases outside gene matches: 13. The CDR3 runs to 16 residues. CDR1 and CDR2 from the germline V gene are LNHDA and SQIVND (reference sequence). CDR3 sequence: CASSMPKAGGDGPQYF. The CDR3 DNA follows: TGTGCCAGTAGTATGCCCAAAGCGGGAGGGGACGGACCCCAGTACTTC.

This clonotype was seen many times. The CDR3 loop is CASSLQTGPNYGYTF. The CDR3 DNA sequence: TGTGCCAGTAGTTTACAGACAGGGCCGAACTATGGCTACACCTTC. The chain has TRBV19 and TRBJ1-2, with 7 bases matching TRBD1. The CDR3 has 15 residues. Trimming at V came to 5 bases and at J to 2 bases, leaving 8 bases not matched to a gene. Germline V gene data show CDR1 as LNHDA and CDR2 as SQIVND (reference sequence).

This clonotype was seen ten or more times. The chain combines TRBV2 with TRBJ2-7; a weak D match, TRBD2 (6 bases). The germline V gene encodes CDR1 SNHLY and CDR2 FYNNEI. This CDR3 contains 14 residues. The ends were cut back, 6 bases at V and 2 bases at J, with 14 bases in the middle. CDR3: CASSTQLATYEQYF. The CDR3 bases are TGTGCCAGCAGCACCCAACTAGCTACCTACGAGCAGTACTTC. Combining the CDR3 with reference TRBV2 and TRBJ2-7 gives the whole variable domain EPEVTQTPSHQVTQMGQEVILRCVPISNHLYFYWYRQILGQKVEFLVSFYNNEISEKSEIFDDQFSVERPDGSNFTLKIRSTKLEDSAMYFCASSTQLATYEQYFGPGTRLTVT.

This clonotype was seen repeatedly, ten times or more. The chain couples TRBV5-1 to TRBJ2-3; the match to TRBD2 covers 7 bases. This CDR3 has 14 amino acids. Losses at the gene ends were 4 bases for V and 0 bases for J; bases not matched to a gene: 2. From germline, CDR1 is SGHRS and CDR2 YFSETQ. The CDR3 DNA reads as TGCGCCAGCAGCCCCGGGGGGAGCACAGATACGCAGTATTTT. Translated: CASSPGGSTDTQYF.

This clonotype was observed many times. V and J are TRBV12-3 or TRBV12-4 and TRBJ1-1; 7 positions match TRBD1. The trim removed 5 bases at V and 5 bases at J, leaving 5 bases unmatched. This CDR3 has 13 residues. The CDR3 DNA reads TGTGCCAGCAGTATAGGGGGCTTAACTGAAGCTTTCTTT. This translates into CASSIGGLTEAFF.

This clonotype was picked up many times. The gene calls are TRBV7-3 and TRBJ2-3; D possibly corresponds to TRBD1 (5 bases). V lost 3 bases, J lost 4 bases, and 14 bases lay in between. Germline lookup yields CDR1 SGHTA and CDR2 FQGTGA. The CDR3 consists of 15 residues. CDR3 DNA: TGTGCCAGCAGCTTTACAGGTTCTCTTGCAGATACGCAGTATTTT. Amino acid sequence: CASSFTGSLADTQYF. Full variable domain (missing parts from reference TRBV7-3 and TRBJ2-3): GAGVSQTPSNKVTEKGKYVELRCDPISGHTALYWYRQSLGQGPEFLIYFQGTGAADDSGLPNDRFFAVRPEGSVSTLKIQRTERGDSAVYLCASSFTGSLADTQYFGPGTRLTVL.

This chain uses TRBV6-2 or TRBV6-3 with TRBJ2-5, with 15 bases fitting TRBD2. Germline assignment: CDR1 MNHEY and CDR2 SVGEGT. Trimming cost V 5 bases and J 5 bases; bases outside gene matches: 6. The CDR3 consists of 16 residues. The CDR3 bases are TGTGCCAGCAGTCCCGGGACTAGCGGGGGGTGGGAGACCCAGTACTTC. This sequence encodes CASSPGTSGGWETQYF.

With respect to this clonotype: The junction does not match germline at one end; this may be a read error. The V gene is TRBV18, the J gene TRBJ1-4, with 7 bases that match TRBD1. This CDR3 is built from 16 residues. The V gene's germline CDR1 is KGHSH and CDR2 LQKENI. CDR3 amino acids: CVSSPTGQAGDEKLFF. The CDR3 DNA reads as TGTGTCAGCTCACCGACTGGACAGGCGGGAGATGAAAAACTGTTTTTT.

Ten or more counts support this clonotype. The chain has TRBV5-1 and TRBJ2-3; 12 nucleotides line up with TRBD1. The CDR3 length is 16 residues. Trimming cost V 1 base and J 5 bases; bases outside gene matches: 5. Germline V gene sequence: CDR1 SGHRS, CDR2 YFSETQ. The CDR3 protein is CASSLLGQGAIDTQYF. CDR3 nucleotide sequence: TGCGCCAGCAGCTTGTTGGGACAGGGGGCAATAGATACGCAGTATTTT.

At least ten counts were recorded for this clonotype. The chain carries TRBV5-5 and TRBJ2-7, with D hard to call. This CDR3 is 14 amino acids long. Germline V gene lookup returns CDR1 SGHKS and CDR2 YYEKEE (reference sequence). V was shortened by 2 bases and J by 2 bases, with 11 bases between the two germline ends. In DNA, the CDR3 is TGTGCCAGCAGCTTATCAGCCATCGCCTACGAGCAGTACTTC. Translating it yields CASSLSAIAYEQYF.

In this sample, this clonotype turned up many times. The chain has TRBV12-3 or TRBV12-4 and TRBJ2-1; unclear D gene. The CDR3 spans 14 residues. Trimming left V 0 bases short and J 6 bases short, with 9 bases between. CDR3 nucleotides: TGTGCCAGCAGTTTAGCGCTGGCCGGCAATGAGCAGTTCTTC. Translation: CASSLALAGNEQFF.

The sample holds many counts of this clonotype. The chain links TRBV24-1 to TRBJ2-6; D not resolved. CDR3 length equals 13 residues. Germline-derived CDR1 and CDR2 are KGHDR and SFDVKD. With 7 bases removed from V and 0 bases from J, the gap between germline ends came to 3 bases. CDR3 DNA: TGTGCCACCAGCCCCTCTGGGGCCAACGTCCTGACTTTC. It codes for CATSPSGANVLTF.

This clonotype was seen at least ten times. V usage is TRBV28 and J usage is TRBJ2-1; possible D gene TRBD2, 6 bases. The CDR3 runs 17 residues. V lost 1 base, J lost 5 bases, and 18 bases lay in between. CDR1 is MDHEN, CDR2 SYDVKM, per germline. The CDR3 nucleotides are TGTGCCAGCAGTTTATTGGGTGGATCCACTAGCAACAATGAGCAGTTCTTC. It translates to CASSLLGGSTSNNEQFF.

This clonotype was seen many times. The chain links TRBV7-9 to TRBJ2-7; the match to TRBD2 covers 9 bases. The CDR3 runs 14 residues. Per the germline V gene, CDR1 is SEHNR and CDR2 is FQNEAQ (reference sequence). V was pared by 6 bases and J by 5 bases, with 8 bases of the junction left unmatched. The CDR3, as DNA: TGTGCCAGCAGTGCCCGGCGGGAGGGGAACGAGCAGTACTTC. Translating gives CASSARREGNEQYF.

With regard to this clonotype: A far larger clone is off by one base, so a read error is likely. The chain carries TRBV11-1 and TRBJ2-7, with TRBD1 matching 8 bases. Germline-derived CDR1 and CDR2 are SGHAT and FQDESV (reference sequence). There are 15 residues in the CDR3. Trimming removed 7 bases from V and 2 bases from J; junction bases left unmatched: 10. The CDR3 sequence is CASNFGTGLTYEQYF. The CDR3 bases are TGTGCCAGCAACTTTGGGACAGGTTTGACCTACGAGCAGTACTTC.

This clonotype was detected ten times or more. This rearrangement joins TRBV11-3 to TRBJ2-4, with 8 bases that match TRBD1. This CDR3 contains 13 residues. The germline V gene has CDR1 SGHNT and CDR2 YENEEA. Unmatched junction bases numbered 2, after V lost 3 bases and J lost 7 bases. CDR3 in amino acids: CASSLRQGNIQYF. The CDR3 nucleotides are TGTGCCAGCAGCTTGAGACAGGGGAACATTCAGTACTTC.

The chain joins TRBV27 to TRBJ2-7; 9 bases are shared with TRBD1. Germline CDR1 reads MNHEY; CDR2 reads SMNVEV (reference sequence). V shed 5 bases, J shed 5 bases, and the junction held 7 bases outside the gene matches. The CDR3 has 14 amino acids. CDR3 residues: CASSPGQGVHEQYF. The DNA for the CDR3 is TGTGCCAGCAGTCCGGGACAGGGTGTCCACGAGCAGTACTTC.

This clonotype came up many times. The rearrangement uses TRBV12-3 or TRBV12-4 and TRBJ2-3, with unresolved D. V was cut by 1 base and J by 2 bases, with 4 bases left in between. The CDR3 totals 13 residues. The CDR3 loop is CASSLDITDTQYF. The CDR3 nucleotides read TGTGCCAGCAGTTTAGACATCACAGATACGCAGTATTTT.

This clonotype ranks as medium-sized (0.01 to 0.1%). CDR3: CASSPGGGYGYTF. CDR3 nucleotides: TGTGCCAGCAGCCCAGGGGGCGGGTATGGCTACACCTTC. This rearrangement joins TRBV3-1 to TRBJ1-2; 8 nucleotides line up with TRBD1. Per the germline V gene, CDR1 is LGHDT and CDR2 is YNNKEL (reference sequence). The V and J ends lost 4 bases and 5 bases, in that order; junction bases with no gene match: 3. This CDR3 comprises 13 residues.

This clonotype showed up many times. The gene calls are TRBV12-3 or TRBV12-4 and TRBJ1-1; 8 bases are a match to TRBD1. The trim removed 7 bases at V and 2 bases at J, leaving 3 bases unmatched. CDR3 size: 13 residues. CDR3 nucleotide sequence: TGTGCCAGCAACGACAGGGGAAACACTGAAGCTTTCTTT. It encodes CASNDRGNTEAFF.

In its sample, this clonotype was seen many times. The V and J genes are TRBV6-1 and TRBJ1-5; no clear D. The CDR3 has 15 residues. Germline CDR1 reads MNHNS; CDR2 reads SASEGT. V lost 4 bases and J lost 4, with 14 bases in between. In DNA, the CDR3 is TGTGCCAGCAGTGTATCCCACGGATCAAATCAGCCCCAGCATTTT. Translation gives CASSVSHGSNQPQHF.

This clonotype was seen repeatedly, ten times or more. The gene calls are TRBV7-3 and TRBJ1-6, with D possibly TRBD1 on 6 matching bases. From germline, CDR1 is SGHTA and CDR2 FQGTGA. The CDR3 spans 14 residues. V lost 4 bases and J lost 7, with 11 bases in between. CDR3 sequence (DNA): TGTGCCAGCAGCTCCCAGGGGCGGAATTCACCCCTCCACTTT. As protein: CASSSQGRNSPLHF.

This clonotype was recorded at least ten times. The chain recombines TRBV4-2 with TRBJ2-7, with D perhaps TRBD2 (6 bases). The length of the CDR3 is 14 residues. The V end lost 0 bases, the J end lost 6 bases, and 12 bases lay between the germline ends. In germline, CDR1 is LGHNA, CDR2 YNFKEQ. In DNA form, the CDR3 reads TGTGCCAGCAGCCAAGACTTCGGGAGAGGCGAGCAGTACTTC. This codes for CASSQDFGRGEQYF.

This clonotype was counted at least ten times. V is TRBV11-2 and J is TRBJ2-3; no firm D call. The V gene lost 5 bases and the J gene lost 5 bases, with 8 bases spanning the gap. The length of the CDR3 is 12 residues. Germline V CDR1 and CDR2: SGHAT, FQNNGV. The CDR3 loop reads CASSHLRDTQYF. CDR3 nucleotide sequence: TGTGCCAGCAGCCACCTGAGAGATACGCAGTATTTT.